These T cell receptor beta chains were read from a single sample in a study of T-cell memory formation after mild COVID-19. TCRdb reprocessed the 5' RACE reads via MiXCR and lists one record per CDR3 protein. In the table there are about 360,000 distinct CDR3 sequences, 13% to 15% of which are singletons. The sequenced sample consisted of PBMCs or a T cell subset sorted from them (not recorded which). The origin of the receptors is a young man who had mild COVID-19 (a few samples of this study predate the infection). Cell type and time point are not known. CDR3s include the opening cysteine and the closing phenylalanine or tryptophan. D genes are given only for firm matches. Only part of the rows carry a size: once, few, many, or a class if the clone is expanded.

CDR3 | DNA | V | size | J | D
CASSNTGTGPGGELFF | TGTGCCAGCAGCAACACCGGGACAGGGCCCGGAGGGGAGCTGTTTTTT | TRBV6-2/TRBV6-3 | NA | TRBJ2-2 | TRBD1
CASSLIRDTQYF | TGTGCCAGCAGCTTAATACGGGATACGCAGTATTTT | TRBV11-2 | NA | TRBJ2-3 | NA
CASGEPRTDTQYF | TGTGCCAGCGGGGAACCTAGGACAGATACGCAGTATTTT | TRBV7-9 | few | TRBJ2-3 | NA
CASSYGGAYNEQFF | TGTGCCAGCAGTTACGGGGGGGCCTACAATGAGCAGTTCTTC | TRBV6-2/TRBV6-3 | NA | TRBJ2-1 | TRBD2
CASKRGANEKLFF | TGTGCCAGCAAAAGGGGAGCTAATGAAAAACTGTTTTTT | TRBV2 | NA | TRBJ1-4 | NA
CASSQTGTGYSGANVLTF | TGTGCCAGCAGCCAAACTGGGACAGGGTACTCTGGGGCCAACGTCCTGACTTTC | TRBV4-2 | NA | TRBJ2-6 | TRBD1
CASSKVERGGFHRTLYNEQFF | TGTGCCAGCAGCAAGGTTGAGCGGGGGGGCTTTCACCGAACTTTATACAATGAGCAGTTCTTC | TRBV21-1 | NA | TRBJ2-1 | NA
CATSISGVTQYF | TGTGCCACCAGCATTAGCGGGGTTACGCAGTATTTT | TRBV15 | few | TRBJ2-3 | TRBD2
CASSSTLAKNIQYF | TGTGCCAGCAGTTCCACGTTAGCCAAAAACATTCAGTACTTC | TRBV27 | few | TRBJ2-4 | NA
CASSLGVGVMKLFF | TGTGCCAGCAGCTTAGGGGTTGGCGTAATGAAGCTGTTTTTT | TRBV11-2 | few | TRBJ2-2 | NA
CASSSGRRGIRHSGNTIYF | TGTGCCAGCAGTTCGGGGCGCAGAGGAATTAGGCACTCTGGAAACACCATATATTTT | TRBV12-3/TRBV12-4 | NA | TRBJ1-3 | NA
CASRTTGTNYGYTF | TGCGCCAGCAGGACGACAGGGACCAACTATGGCTACACCTTC | TRBV10-2 | NA | TRBJ1-2 | TRBD1
CASSQVPGSDEQYF | TGCGCCAGCAGCCAGGTTCCAGGGAGTGACGAGCAGTACTTC | TRBV5-1 | NA | TRBJ2-7 | NA
CAIGRLMAYGYTF | TGTGCCATCGGACGACTTATGGCCTATGGCTACACCTTC | TRBV10-3 | NA | TRBJ1-2 | NA
CASSKGYGYTF | TGTGCCAGCAGCAAGGGCTATGGCTACACCTTC | TRBV6-5 | many | TRBJ1-2 | NA
CASRSDRGTEAFF | TGTGCCAGCAGATCCGACAGGGGCACTGAAGCTTTCTTT | TRBV6-5 | NA | TRBJ1-1 | TRBD1
CASRTGVATEAFF | TGTGCCAGCCGGACAGGGGTGGCCACTGAAGCTTTCTTT | TRBV6-2/TRBV6-3 | NA | TRBJ1-1 | TRBD1
CASSSSTATEAFF | TGCGCCAGCAGCTCGTCGACCGCGACTGAAGCTTTCTTT | TRBV5-1 | NA | TRBJ1-1 | NA
CASSYGGELGYGYTF | TGTGCCAGCAGTTATGGAGGGGAACTTGGCTATGGCTACACCTTC | TRBV6-2/TRBV6-3 | few | TRBJ1-2 | NA
CASSLAGLPETQYF | TGTGCCAGCAGCTTGGCAGGGCTCCCAGAGACCCAGTACTTC | TRBV7-2 | many | TRBJ2-5 | NA
CSASLSGRGLRKTQYF | TGCAGTGCTAGCCTTTCCGGACGGGGACTGAGGAAGACCCAGTACTTC | TRBV20-1 | NA | TRBJ2-5 | NA
CASSLQGESDTQYF | TGTGCCAGCAGCTTACAGGGGGAATCAGATACGCAGTATTTT | TRBV7-3 | NA | TRBJ2-3 | TRBD1
CAGPTVNSPLHF | TGTGCCGGGCCAACAGTAAATTCACCCCTCCACTTT | TRBV7-7 | few | TRBJ1-6 | NA
CASSAGLTVLEQYF | TGTGCCAGCAGTGCGGGACTTACTGTGCTCGAGCAGTACTTC | TRBV6-1 | NA | TRBJ2-7 | NA
CASSRGTVNQPQHF | TGTGCCAGCAGTCGAGGGACAGTCAATCAGCCCCAGCATTTT | TRBV7-2 | few | TRBJ1-5 | TRBD1
CASCPRQGHTGELFF | TGTGCCAGCTGCCCCCGACAGGGGCACACCGGGGAGCTGTTTTTT | TRBV7-9 | NA | TRBJ2-2 | TRBD1
CASSPGTSGQETQYF | TGCGCCAGCAGCCCCGGGACTAGCGGACAAGAGACCCAGTACTTC | TRBV5-1 | many | TRBJ2-5 | TRBD2
CASSYYGGVDYEQYF | TGTGCCAGCAGCTATTACGGGGGGGTAGATTACGAGCAGTACTTC | TRBV7-2 | NA | TRBJ2-7 | TRBD2
CASSSLVGGAVYYTEAFF | TGTGCCAGCAGCTCCCTCGTGGGGGGGGCGGTCTATTACACTGAAGCTTTCTTT | TRBV7-9 | few | TRBJ1-1 | NA
CSVQTGYSNYGYTF | TGCAGCGTGCAGACAGGGTATTCCAACTATGGCTACACCTTC | TRBV29-1 | NA | TRBJ1-2 | TRBD1
CATLMPEGHHTEAFF | TGTGCCACCCTCATGCCCGAGGGGCACCACACTGAAGCTTTCTTT | TRBV24-1 | few | TRBJ1-1 | NA
CASSQARNTGELFF | TGCGCCAGCAGCCAGGCGAGGAACACCGGGGAGCTGTTTTTT | TRBV4-1 | NA | TRBJ2-2 | NA
CASSMEAGGRPNYGYTF | TGTGCCAGTAGTATGGAGGCAGGGGGCCGCCCTAACTATGGCTACACCTTC | TRBV19 | few | TRBJ1-2 | TRBD1
CASSQRGSMNTEAFF | TGCGCCAGCAGCCAAAGGGGGTCCATGAACACTGAAGCTTTCTTT | TRBV4-3 | NA | TRBJ1-1 | NA
CASSDTGPTEAFF | TGCGCCAGCAGCGACACAGGGCCCACTGAAGCTTTCTTT | TRBV5-1 | many | TRBJ1-1 | NA
CSARAGSGAYGYTF | TGCAGTGCTAGAGCCGGGAGCGGGGCCTATGGCTACACCTTC | TRBV20-1 | NA | TRBJ1-2 | NA
CSLDMGTGDTQYF | TGCAGCTTGGATATGGGGACGGGAGATACGCAGTATTTT | TRBV29-1 | many | TRBJ2-3 | NA
CASGMGNQPQHF | TGTGCCAGCGGGATGGGCAATCAGCCCCAGCATTTT | TRBV7-2 | many | TRBJ1-5 | NA
CASSLGIAGNTIYF | TGTGCCAGCAGCTTAGGGATAGCAGGAAACACCATATATTTT | TRBV7-2 | NA | TRBJ1-3 | NA
CASSFGPSGGPTDTQYF | TGTGCCAGCAGCTTCGGTCCTAGCGGGGGTCCAACAGATACGCAGTATTTT | TRBV7-2 | NA | TRBJ2-3 | TRBD2
CASSQVAVTDTQYF | TGCGCCAGCAGCCAAGTTGCGGTCACAGATACGCAGTATTTT | TRBV4-1 | few | TRBJ2-3 | NA
CASSQDPSGVEKLFF | TGTGCCAGCAGCCAAGACCCGTCAGGGGTTGAAAAACTGTTTTTT | TRBV14 | NA | TRBJ1-4 | NA
CASSELGRGRDTQYF | TGTGCCAGCAGTGAACTCGGCAGGGGAAGAGATACGCAGTATTTT | TRBV6-1 | NA | TRBJ2-3 | NA
CASSTRQGVNTEAFF | TGTGCCAGCAGTACCCGACAGGGTGTGAACACTGAAGCTTTCTTT | TRBV27 | NA | TRBJ1-1 | TRBD1
CASSRQFSYNSPLHF | TGCGCCAGCAGCCGCCAGTTCTCCTATAATTCACCCCTCCACTTT | TRBV4-3 | NA | TRBJ1-6 | NA
CSTQRGSTDTQYF | TGCAGTACACAGCGGGGGAGCACAGATACGCAGTATTTT | TRBV20-1 | few | TRBJ2-3 | TRBD2
CASSLIQGPNEKLFF | TGTGCCAGCTCACTGATTCAGGGGCCAAATGAAAAACTGTTTTTT | TRBV18 | NA | TRBJ1-4 | NA
CASLRNRYNQPQHF | TGTGCCAGCCTCCGAAACAGGTACAATCAGCCCCAGCATTTT | TRBV28 | NA | TRBJ1-5 | NA
CASTPLVHETQYF | TGTGCCAGCACCCCTTTAGTTCATGAGACCCAGTACTTC | TRBV28 | few | TRBJ2-5 | NA
CASSQDRQGNQPQHF | TGCGCCAGCAGCCAAGATCGACAGGGCAATCAGCCCCAGCATTTT | TRBV4-3 | few | TRBJ1-5 | NA
CASNNGTDNSPLHF | TGCGCCAGCAACAACGGGACAGATAATTCACCCCTCCACTTT | TRBV5-1 | few | TRBJ1-6 | TRBD1
CASSTPRGQGTNGYTF | TGTGCCAGTAGTACCCCACGGGGACAGGGGACTAATGGCTACACCTTC | TRBV19 | few | TRBJ1-2 | TRBD1
CASSLGFRGWGANVLTF | TGTGCCAGCAGCTTAGGGTTTCGGGGTTGGGGGGCCAACGTCCTGACTTTC | TRBV11-2 | NA | TRBJ2-6 | NA
CASSFFYGNTEAFF | TGTGCCAGCAGTTTTTTTTACGGGAACACTGAAGCTTTCTTT | TRBV6-2/TRBV6-3 | few | TRBJ1-1 | NA
CASSYTGTDLYEQYF | TGCGCCAGCAGTTATACCGGGACAGACCTCTACGAGCAGTACTTC | TRBV5-1 | few | TRBJ2-7 | TRBD1